This T cell receptor beta chain came from a study of identical twins. Template switching added a universal primer binding site, and final cDNA carried unique molecular identifiers. Each CDR3 protein is one row after TCRdb ran MiXCR on the 5' RACE reads. Among approximately 1.8 million distinct CDR3 sequences listed, less than 35% were seen once. The V end was cut by 4 bases, the J end by 0 bases, with 9 bases between. The CDR3 runs 15 residues. The V gene's germline CDR1 is MDHEN and CDR2 SYDVKM. All of the donors were Caucasians in good health. The receptor was isolated from a newborn girl in good health. Sequencing input: cord blood. The rearrangement joins TRBV28 to TRBJ1-4; D is uncertain. CDR3 loop: CASSSPGSTNEKLFF. The CDR3 nucleotides read TGTGCCAGCAGTTCCCCCGGTTCAACTAATGAAAAACTGTTTTTT.